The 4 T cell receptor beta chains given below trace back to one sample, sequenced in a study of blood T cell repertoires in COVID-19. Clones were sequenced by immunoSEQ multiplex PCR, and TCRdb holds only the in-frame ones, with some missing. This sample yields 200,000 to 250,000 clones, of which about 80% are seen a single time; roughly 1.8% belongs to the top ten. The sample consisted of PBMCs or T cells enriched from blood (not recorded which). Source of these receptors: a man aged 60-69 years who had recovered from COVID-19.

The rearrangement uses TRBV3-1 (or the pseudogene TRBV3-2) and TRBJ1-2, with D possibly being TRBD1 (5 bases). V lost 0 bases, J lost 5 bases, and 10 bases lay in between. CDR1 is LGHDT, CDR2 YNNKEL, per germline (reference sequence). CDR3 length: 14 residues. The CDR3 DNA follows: TGTGCCAGCAGCCAAGACAGGGTCCGGTATGGCTACACCTTC. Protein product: CASSQDRVRYGYTF.

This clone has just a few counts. The CDR3 reads CASSLGVEKFF. The CDR3 nucleotides are TGTGCCAGCAGCTTAGGAGTCGAGAAGTTCTTC. This chain connects TRBV7-2 to TRBJ2-1; D call uncertain. Germline CDR1 reads SGHTA; CDR2 reads FQGNSA. This CDR3 is built from 11 residues. Trimming took 1 base from V and 14 from J, leaving 9 bases between them. The full variable domain, its missing parts supplied by reference TRBV7-2 and TRBJ2-1, is GAGVSQSPSNKVTEKGKDVELRCDPISGHTALYWYRQSLGQGLEFLIYFQGNSAPDKSGLPSDRFSAERTGGSVSTLTIQRTQQEDSAVYLCASSLGVEKFFGPGTRLTVL.

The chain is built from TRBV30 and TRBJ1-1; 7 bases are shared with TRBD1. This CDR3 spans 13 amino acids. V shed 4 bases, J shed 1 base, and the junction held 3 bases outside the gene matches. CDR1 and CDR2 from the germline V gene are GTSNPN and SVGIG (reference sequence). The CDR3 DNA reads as TGTGCCTGGAACAGGGGAGGGAACACTGAAGCTTTCTTT. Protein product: CAWNRGGNTEAFF.

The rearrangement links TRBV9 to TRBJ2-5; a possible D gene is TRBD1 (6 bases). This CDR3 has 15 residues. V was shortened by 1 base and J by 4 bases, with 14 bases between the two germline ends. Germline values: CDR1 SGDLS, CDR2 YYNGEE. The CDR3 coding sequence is TGTGCCAGCAGCGTAAGGCAGGGGAGAGGAGAGACCCAGTACTTC. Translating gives CASSVRQGRGETQYF.